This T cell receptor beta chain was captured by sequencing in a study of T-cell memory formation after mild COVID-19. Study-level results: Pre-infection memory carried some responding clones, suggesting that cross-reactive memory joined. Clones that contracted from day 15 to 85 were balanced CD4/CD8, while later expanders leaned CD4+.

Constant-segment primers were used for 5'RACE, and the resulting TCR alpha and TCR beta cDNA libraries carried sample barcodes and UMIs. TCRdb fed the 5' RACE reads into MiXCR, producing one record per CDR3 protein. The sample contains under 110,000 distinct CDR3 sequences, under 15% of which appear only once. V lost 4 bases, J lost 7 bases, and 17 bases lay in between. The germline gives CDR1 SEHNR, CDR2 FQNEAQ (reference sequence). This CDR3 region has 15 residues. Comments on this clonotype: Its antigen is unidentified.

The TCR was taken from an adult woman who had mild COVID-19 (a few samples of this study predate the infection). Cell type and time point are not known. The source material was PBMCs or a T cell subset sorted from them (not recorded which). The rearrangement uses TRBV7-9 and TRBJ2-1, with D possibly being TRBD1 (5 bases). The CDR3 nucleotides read TGTGCCAGCAGCTCACAGGACCAGTTAGGGAATGAGCAGTTCTTC. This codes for CASSSQDQLGNEQFF.